The table lists the clone carrying this T cell receptor beta chain with a count of one. Its antigen remains unidentified. The source of the sample is a study of long-term antiretroviral therapy in people with HIV. Study-wide results and caveats: Controls exceeded HIV repertoires in CDR3 length range. Upon ART, diversity increased but remained lower than transplant donor controls.

Runs used v3.0 of the immunoSEQ assay and were done at survey level. The method was immunoSEQ multiplex PCR; TCRdb's version includes in-frame clones alone and lacks a portion of them. The sample includes some 48,000 clones, about 86% seen only once; the top ten take 2.5% to 3.5%. There were no participants with HIV treated outside the United States. Specimens carried about 0.85-11 million cryopreserved PBMC before DNA extraction. Source: unsorted PBMCs, taken 0.8 years after starting antiretroviral therapy. This clonotype was sampled from a woman between 18 and 29 years old with HIV.

The CDR3 DNA reads as TGTGCCAGTAGGCCGGGGGACAGGGTAAAAGACGAGCAGTACTTC. Translating it yields CASRPGDRVKDEQYF. The J gene is TRBJ2-7, the V gene TRBV19; 9 bases map to TRBD1. V shed 6 bases, J shed 5 bases, and the junction held 11 bases outside the gene matches. This CDR3 has 15 amino acids. Germline CDR1 reads LNHDA; CDR2 reads SQIVND (reference sequence).